The sequence of this T cell receptor (beta chain) was determined in a study of monozygotic twins with cystic fibrosis. CDR1 and CDR2 (germline): SEHNR, FQNEAQ (reference sequence). The CDR3 is made up of 16 amino acids. J was trimmed by 4 bases and V by 0 bases; bases with no gene match: 5. The data were produced by immunoSEQ multiplex PCR, yet TCRdb's version contains in-frame clones alone and is incomplete. The sample carries about 11,000 clones, over 75% recorded once. The sequence was obtained from a man aged 18 to 30 with cystic fibrosis. The material sequenced was blood. This chain links TRBV7-9 with TRBJ2-3; 9 nucleotides line up with TRBD2. This chain's CDR3 is CASSLALAGGSDTQYF. DNA for the CDR3: TGTGCCAGCAGCTTAGCGTTGGCGGGAGGGTCAGATACGCAGTATTTT. Variable domain in full (rest from reference TRBV7-9 and TRBJ2-3): DTGVSQNPRHKITKRGQNVTFRCDPISEHNRLYWYRQTLGQGPEFLTYFQNEAQLEKSRLLSDRFSAERPKGSFSTLEIQRTEQGDSAMYLCASSLALAGGSDTQYFGPGTRLTVL.